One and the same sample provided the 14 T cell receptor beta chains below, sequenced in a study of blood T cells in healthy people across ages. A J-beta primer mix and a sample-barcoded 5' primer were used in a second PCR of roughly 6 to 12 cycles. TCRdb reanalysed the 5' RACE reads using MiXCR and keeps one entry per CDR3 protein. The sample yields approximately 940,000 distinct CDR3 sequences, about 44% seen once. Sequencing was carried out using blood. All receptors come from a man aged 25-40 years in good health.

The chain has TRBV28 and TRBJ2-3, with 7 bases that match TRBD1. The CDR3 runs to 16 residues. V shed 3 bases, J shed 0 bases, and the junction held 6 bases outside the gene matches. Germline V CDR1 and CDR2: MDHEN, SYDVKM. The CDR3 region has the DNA TGTGCCAGCAGTTTGGATCAGGGGGTTAGCACAGATACGCAGTATTTT. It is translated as CASSLDQGVSTDTQYF.

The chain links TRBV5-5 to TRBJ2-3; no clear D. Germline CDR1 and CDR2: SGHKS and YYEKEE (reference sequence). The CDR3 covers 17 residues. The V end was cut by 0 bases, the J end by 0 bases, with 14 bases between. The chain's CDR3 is CASSLGPTVPSTDTQYF. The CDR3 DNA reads TGTGCCAGCAGCTTGGGGCCCACAGTTCCCAGCACAGATACGCAGTATTTT.

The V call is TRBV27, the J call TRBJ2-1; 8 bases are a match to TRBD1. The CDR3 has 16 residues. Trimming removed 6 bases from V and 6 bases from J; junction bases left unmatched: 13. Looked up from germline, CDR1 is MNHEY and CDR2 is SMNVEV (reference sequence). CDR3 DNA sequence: TGTGCCAGCAGCTTGGTCCGGGCAGGGGGCTTCAATGAGCAGTTCTTC. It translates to CASSLVRAGGFNEQFF.

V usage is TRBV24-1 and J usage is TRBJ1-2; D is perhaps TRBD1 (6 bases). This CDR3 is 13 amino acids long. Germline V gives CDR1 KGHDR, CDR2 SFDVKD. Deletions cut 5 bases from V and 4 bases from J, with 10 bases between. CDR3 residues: CATSASDSYGYTF. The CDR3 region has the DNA TGTGCCACCAGTGCGTCGGACAGCTATGGCTACACCTTC.

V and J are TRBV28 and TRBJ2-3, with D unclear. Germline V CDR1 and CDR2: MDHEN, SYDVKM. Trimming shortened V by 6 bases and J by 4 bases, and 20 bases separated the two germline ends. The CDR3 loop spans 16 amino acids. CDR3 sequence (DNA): TGTGCCAGCAGCGCACAAGACTGGCCGCACGCAGATACGCAGTATTTT. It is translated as CASSAQDWPHADTQYF.

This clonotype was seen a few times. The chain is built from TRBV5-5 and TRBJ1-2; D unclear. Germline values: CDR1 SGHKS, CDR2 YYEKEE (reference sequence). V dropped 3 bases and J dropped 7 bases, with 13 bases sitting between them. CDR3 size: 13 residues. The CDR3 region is CASSSGLNGGYTF. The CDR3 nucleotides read TGTGCCAGCAGCTCGGGTCTGAATGGTGGCTACACCTTC.

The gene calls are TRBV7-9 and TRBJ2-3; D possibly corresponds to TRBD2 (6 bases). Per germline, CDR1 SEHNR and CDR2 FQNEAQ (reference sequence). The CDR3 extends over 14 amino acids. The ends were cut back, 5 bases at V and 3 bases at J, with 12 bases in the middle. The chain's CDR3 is CASSLDGTTDTQYF. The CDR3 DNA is TGTGCCAGCAGCCTGGACGGGACTACAGATACGCAGTATTTT. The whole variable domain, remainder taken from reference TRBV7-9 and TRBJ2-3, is DTGVSQNPRHKITKRGQNVTFRCDPISEHNRLYWYRQTLGQGPEFLTYFQNEAQLEKSRLLSDRFSAERPKGSFSTLEIQRTEQGDSAMYLCASSLDGTTDTQYFGPGTRLTVL.

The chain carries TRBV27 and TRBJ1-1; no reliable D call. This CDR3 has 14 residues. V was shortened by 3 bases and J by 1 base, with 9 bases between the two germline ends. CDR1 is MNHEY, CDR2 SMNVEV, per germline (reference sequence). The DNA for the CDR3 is TGTGCCAGCAGTTTCGGGCGGGCGAACACTGAAGCTTTCTTT. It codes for CASSFGRANTEAFF.

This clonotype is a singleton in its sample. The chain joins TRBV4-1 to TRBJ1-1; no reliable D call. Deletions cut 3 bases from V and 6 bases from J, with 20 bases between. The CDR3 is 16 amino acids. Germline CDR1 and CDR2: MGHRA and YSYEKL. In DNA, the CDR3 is TGCGCCAGCAGCCAGACGGACTCGCTGAGACTCCCTGAAGCTTTCTTT. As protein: CASSQTDSLRLPEAFF.

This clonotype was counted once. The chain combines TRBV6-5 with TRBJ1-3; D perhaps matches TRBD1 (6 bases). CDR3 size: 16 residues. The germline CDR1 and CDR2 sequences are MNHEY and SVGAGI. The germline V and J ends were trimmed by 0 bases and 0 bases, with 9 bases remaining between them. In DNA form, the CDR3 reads TGTGCCAGCAGTTACTCGACGGGGGCCTCTGGAAACACCATATATTTT. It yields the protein CASSYSTGASGNTIYF.

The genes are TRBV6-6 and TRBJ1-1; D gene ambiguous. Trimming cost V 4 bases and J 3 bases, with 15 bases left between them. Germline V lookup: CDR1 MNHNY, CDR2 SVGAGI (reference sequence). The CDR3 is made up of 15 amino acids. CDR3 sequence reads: CASSWGAAGDTEAFF. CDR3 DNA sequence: TGTGCCAGCAGTTGGGGTGCAGCTGGGGACACTGAAGCTTTCTTT.

In nucleotides, the CDR3 is TGTGCCAGCAGCTTTCCCTCGGACATGTACGAGCAGTACTTC. This encodes CASSFPSDMYEQYF. J is TRBJ2-4 and V is TRBV11-1; the D gene is possibly TRBD1 (5 bases). Judging by the DNA end, TRBJ2-7 fits better; the J call may be wrong. Germline-derived CDR1 and CDR2 are SGHAT and FQDESV (reference sequence). The CDR3 is 14 amino acids.

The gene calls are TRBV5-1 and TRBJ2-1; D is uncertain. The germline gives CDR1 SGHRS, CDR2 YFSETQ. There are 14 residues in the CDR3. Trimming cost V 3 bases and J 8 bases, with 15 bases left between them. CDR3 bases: TGCGCCAGCAGCTCCGGACGGGTCGACCATGAGCAGTTCTTC. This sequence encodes CASSSGRVDHEQFF.

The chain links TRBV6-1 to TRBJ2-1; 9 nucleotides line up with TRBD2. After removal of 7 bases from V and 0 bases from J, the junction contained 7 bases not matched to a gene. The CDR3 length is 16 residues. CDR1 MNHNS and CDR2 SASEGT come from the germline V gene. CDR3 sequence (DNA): TGTGCCAGCACGTCCGGCGGGGGGGACTCCTACAATGAGCAGTTCTTC. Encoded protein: CASTSGGGDSYNEQFF.